This T cell receptor (beta chain) was sequenced for a study of T cell responses to AZD1222 COVID-19 vaccine. The germline V gene encodes CDR1 SGHRS and CDR2 YFSETQ. The junction had 13 bases not matched to a gene; V was cut back by 4 bases and J by 8 bases. The CDR3 is 15 residues long. Profiled with immunoSEQ multiplex PCR; TCRdb holds only in-frame clones, not every one. The sample shows 70,000 to 95,000 clones, 90% of them seen only once. The sequencing used peripheral blood, collected 28 days after the second AZD1222 dose. V usage is TRBV5-1 and J usage is TRBJ1-2; 8 nucleotides line up with TRBD1. The clonotype originates from an adult who received the AZD1222 COVID-19 vaccine. The CDR3: CASSQGQAALWGYTF. CDR3 DNA: TGCGCCAGCAGCCAGGGACAGGCCGCACTATGGGGCTACACCTTC. The whole variable domain, remainder taken from reference TRBV5-1 and TRBJ1-2, is KAGVTQTPRYLIKTRGQQVTLSCSPISGHRSVSWYQQTPGQGLQFLFEYFSETQRNKGNFPGRFSGRQFSNSRSEMNVSTLELGDSALYLCASSQGQAALWGYTFGSGTRLTVV.